The T cell receptor beta chain described here comes from a study of response to subunit inactivated influenza vaccine. CDR1 and CDR2 from the germline V gene are MNHEY and SVGAGI. The CDR3 length is 14 residues. Losses at the gene ends were 2 bases for V and 9 bases for J; bases not matched to a gene: 6. On this clonotype: Its antigen is unidentified.

TCRdb redid the calling of the RT-PCR reads with MiXCR, one entry per CDR3 protein. The table records about 520,000 distinct CDR3 sequences, approximately 6.9% of them present only once. General study results and limits: Researchers suggested that each seasonal influenza vaccination recruits few new T cells.

The starting material was PBMCs from blood, obtained roughly 24 months after vaccination. The J gene is TRBJ2-5, the V gene TRBV6-5, with 10 nucleotides matching TRBD2. This clonotype was obtained from a man aged 50 to 69 who received an inactivated influenza vaccine. The CDR3 bases are TGTGCCAGCAGTTACCTGGGACTAGCGTCGCCCCAGTACTTC. It specifies CASSYLGLASPQYF.